This T cell receptor (beta chain) came from a study of blood T cells in healthy people across ages. With 0 bases removed from V and 3 bases from J, the gap between germline ends came to 12 bases. Germline lookup yields CDR1 LGHDT and CDR2 YNNKEL (reference sequence). This CDR3 region has 16 residues. The use of a sample-barcoded 5' primer and a J-beta primer mix characterized a second PCR of roughly 6 to 12 cycles. Paired-end reads containing CDR3 totaled no fewer than 3 million for each sample. TCRdb reprocessed the 5' RACE reads via MiXCR and lists one record per CDR3 protein. The top ten hold more than 4% of the sample, which has around 1,600,000 distinct CDR3 sequences, roughly two fifths seen once. Study observations and caveats: Relative to aged donors, long-lived donors carried more naive CD4+ cells and displayed higher diversity. Higher naive T cell percentage went strongly together with higher TCR beta diversity.

Each donor had 8.5 to 10 milliliters of peripheral blood drawn. Remarks on this clonotype: Antigen specificity is unknown.

The chain is built from TRBV3-1 and TRBJ1-5; possibly TRBD1 for D (5 bases). Sequenced input: blood. The TCR sequence derives from a woman aged 18 to 35 in good health. Written as DNA, the CDR3 is TGTGCCAGCAGCCAAGATGCGGCAGGGATCAATCAGCCCCAGCATTTT. Its translation: CASSQDAAGINQPQHF.